This record covers a single T cell receptor beta chain. Antigen specificity is unknown. The record originates from a study of cytomegalovirus exposure and HLA in healthy donors. Study results and caveats: Among TCR beta chains, those listed as cytomegalovirus-associated numbered fewer than 200. The TCR clusters that emerged in the first cohort tended, a later analysis found, to co-occur in the 120 validation repertoires.

Germline trimming cut 6 bases from V and 3 bases from J; bases unmatched to any gene: 5. The germline CDR1 and CDR2 sequences are KGHSH and LQKENI. This CDR3 is 15 amino acids long. Produced via immunoSEQ multiplex PCR; TCRdb's table is partial and in-frame only. The data contain roughly 52,000 clones, about nine tenths of them singletons. This chain joins TRBV18 and TRBJ2-5; TRBD2 matches at 12 bases. The material sequenced was PBMCs. The sequence came from a man younger than 35 in good health and CMV-seronegative. Written as DNA, the CDR3 is TGTGCCAGCTCCCGCCGACTAGCGGGAGAAGAGACCCAGTACTTC. It translates to CASSRRLAGEETQYF. The full variable domain, rest sourced from reference TRBV18 and TRBJ2-5, is NAGVMQNPRHLVRRRGQEARLRCSPMKGHSHVYWYRQLPEEGLKFMVYLQKENIIDESGMPKERFSAEFPKEGPSILRIQQVVRGDSAAYFCASSRRLAGEETQYFGPGTRLLVL.